Sequencing of this TCR beta chain was carried out in a study of blood T cell repertoires in COVID-19. Per the authors' pipeline: Reference gene primers were amplified, and this amplification served to estimate nucleated cell counts. The assay was immunoSEQ multiplex PCR, and TCRdb's table has in-frame clones only and misses some. V and J calls and clone size are copied from that table; D and trimming were computed from the DNA. The data show approximately 110,000 clones, approximately 80% seen once. The germline V gene has CDR1 MNHEY and CDR2 SVGAGI. This CDR3 is 16 amino acids long. V lost 0 bases, J lost 4 bases, and 4 bases stayed unmatched.

Sequencing used peripheral blood. This clonotype was sampled from an elderly woman with acute or convalescent COVID-19. This chain links TRBV6-5 with TRBJ2-2, with 8 bases lining up with TRBD2. The CDR3 spells CASSYSSGIGTGELFF. The CDR3 region has the DNA TGTGCCAGCAGTTACTCTAGCGGGATTGGCACCGGGGAGCTGTTTTTT.